A single sample is the source of the 21 T cell receptor beta chains below, sequenced in a study of CD8+CD57+ T cells in acquired aplastic anemia. TCR beta VDJ and CDR3 profiles were obtained from a genomic DNA template. TCRdb analysed the reads with MiXCR anew, one entry per CDR3 protein. This repertoire shows hundreds of thousands of distinct CDR3 sequences, 60% to 80% found once; its top ten account for approximately 4%. Specimen: sorted CD4+, CD8+, or CD8+CD57+ T cells (not recorded which) from PBMCs. These receptors came from a human donor in good health, serving as a control.

The CDR3, as DNA: TGTGCCAGCAGCCCAGTAGGGGAAGGGAATGAGCAGTTCTTC. This codes for CASSPVGEGNEQFF. V is TRBV14 and J is TRBJ2-1, with D perhaps matching TRBD1 (5 bases). This CDR3 region has 14 residues. The V and J ends lost 4 bases and 7 bases respectively, with 14 bases between them. Per germline, CDR1 SGHDN and CDR2 FVKESK.

This clonotype occurred many times. The chain uses TRBV24-1 and TRBJ2-3; 10 nucleotides line up with TRBD1. Germline V gene lookup returns CDR1 KGHDR and CDR2 SFDVKD. With 3 bases clipped from V and 6 bases from J, the junction kept 5 bases outside the gene matches. The CDR3 is 15 amino acids. CDR3 nucleotide sequence: TGTGCCACCAGTGATAGGACAGGGGGTTCCGATACGCAGTATTTT. This gives the protein CATSDRTGGSDTQYF.

Here the CDR3 reads CASGSPQGDYGYTF. In DNA, the CDR3 is TGTGCCAGCGGATCCCCCCAGGGGGACTATGGCTACACCTTC. This chain connects TRBV12-3 or TRBV12-4 to TRBJ1-2; 7 nucleotides align to TRBD1. There are 14 residues in the CDR3. The V gene end was trimmed by 8 bases and the J gene end by 3 bases; junction bases not matched to a gene: 9.

This chain connects TRBV12-3 or TRBV12-4 to TRBJ2-1, with TRBD1 identical over 8 bases. Trimming removed 7 bases from V and 5 bases from J; junction bases left unmatched: 10. This CDR3 comprises 15 residues. CDR3 bases: TGTGCCAGCATCATGACAGGGGAATCGAACAATGAGCAGTTCTTC. It specifies CASIMTGESNNEQFF.

This sequence joins TRBV7-2 and TRBJ2-7; D gene uncertain. V was clipped by 3 bases and J by 6 bases, with 12 bases between them. The CDR3 consists of 13 residues. Germline-derived CDR1 and CDR2 are SGHTA and FQGNSA. CDR3 sequence reads: CASSLFPPAEQYF. The CDR3 nucleotides read TGTGCCAGCAGCTTGTTCCCGCCCGCCGAGCAGTACTTC.

This clonotype was observed at least ten times. The rearrangement uses TRBV5-1 and TRBJ2-1; 13 bases align to TRBD2. The CDR3 covers 17 residues. Germline CDR1 is SGHRS and CDR2 is YFSETQ. Unmatched junction bases numbered 6, after V lost 0 bases and J lost 6 bases. The CDR3 nucleotides read TGCGCCAGCAGCTTGGCCTCACTAGCGGGGGGGCCCAATGAGCAGTTCTTC. Protein product: CASSLASLAGGPNEQFF.

This clonotype was picked up many times. This rearrangement joins TRBV25-1 to TRBJ2-2, with D perhaps matching TRBD1 (5 bases). Trimming took 6 bases from V and 4 from J, leaving 12 bases between them. Germline V gene lookup returns CDR1 MGHDK and CDR2 SYGVNS. This CDR3 has 14 amino acids. CDR3 loop: CASRGRSSTGELFF. CDR3 nucleotide sequence: TGTGCCAGCAGGGGGCGGAGCTCCACCGGGGAGCTGTTTTTT.

A note on this clonotype: This is likely a read error, given that the CDR3 carries no conserved phenylalanine or tryptophan at its end. The limits of the CDR3 on the DNA are not certain, so only TCRdb's listed CDR3 is given. The rearrangement uses TRBV7-6 and TRBJ1-1. With termini counted, the CDR3 has 13 amino acids. Per the germline V gene, CDR1 is SGHVS and CDR2 is FNYEAQ. The CDR3 loop is CASSAQTGSKETQ.

On this clonotype: The junction differs from germline at one of its ends, possibly a read error. The chain employs TRBV5-1 and TRBJ2-3; possible D gene TRBD2, 5 bases. The CDR3 sequence is 16 residues long. The germline gives CDR1 SGHRS, CDR2 YFSETQ. CDR3 sequence (DNA): TGTGCCAGCAGCGCTGGTGCAGGCGCGGGTTCAGATACGCAGTATTTT. This encodes CASSAGAGAGSDTQYF.

A remark on this clonotype: A read error is likely, as this CDR3 ends without the conserved phenylalanine or tryptophan. No DNA is shown, since the ends of the CDR3 on it are uncertain; the CDR3 is the one TCRdb lists. The chain joins TRBV7-2 to TRBJ1-1; the table calls TRBD1, which could not be checked here. Germline loops: CDR1 SGHTA, CDR2 FQGNSA. The CDR3 length is 12 residues, termini included. The CDR3 spells CASSPQMGDGFL.

In its sample, this clonotype was seen many times. V is TRBV10-3 and J is TRBJ2-3, with TRBD2 matching 7 bases. The germline V gene encodes CDR1 ENHRY and CDR2 SYGVKD. The V segment lost 5 bases and the J segment 4 bases; nucleotides outside the gene matches: 15. The CDR3 is 17 residues long. CDR3 nucleotides: TGTGCCATCAGTAGCCCTGAGCGGGGAAGCCGTGCAGATACGCAGTATTTT. This codes for CAISSPERGSRADTQYF.

Comments on this clonotype: The junction departs from germline at one end; a sequencing error may be responsible. The CDR3 DNA is TGTGCCACCAGCCGCATTCCGGGACACGACTGGTTGTTCTTC. Its translation is CATSRIPGHDWLFF. The chain uses TRBV7-3 and TRBJ2-7; possibly TRBD1 for D (6 bases). Germline CDR1 reads SGHTA; CDR2 reads FQGTGA. The CDR3 runs 14 residues. Looking up the rest from reference TRBV7-3 and TRBJ2-7 gives the full variable domain: GAGVSQTPSNKVTEKGKYVELRCDPISGHTALYWYRQSLGQGPEFLIYFQGTGAADDSGLPNDRFFAVRPEGSVSTLKIQRTERGDSAVYLCATSRIPGHDWLFFGPGTRLTVT.

The V call is TRBV9, the J call TRBJ1-2; no clear D gene. The CDR3 has 14 amino acids. Looked up from germline, CDR1 is SGDLS and CDR2 is YYNGEE. V was cut by 5 bases and J by 6 bases, with 17 bases left in between. CDR3 bases: TGTGCCAGCAGTTACGCGAATCGGGAACATGGCTACACCTTC. Translated, it gives CASSYANREHGYTF.

V usage is TRBV7-8 and J usage is TRBJ2-7, with 9 positions matching TRBD2. J gave up 7 bases and V 1 base, and 8 bases lay outside the gene matches. The CDR3 sequence is 15 residues long. In germline, CDR1 is SGHVS, CDR2 FQNEAQ. CDR3 in amino acids: CASSLVGGGAGEQYF. The CDR3 DNA is TGTGCCAGCAGCTTAGTAGGCGGGGGGGCCGGAGAGCAGTACTTC. The variable domain in full, with the rest retrieved from reference TRBV7-8 and TRBJ2-7, is GAGVSQSPRYKVAKRGQDVALRCDPISGHVSLFWYQQALGQGPEFLTYFQNEAQLDKSGLPSDRFFAERPEGSVSTLKIQRTQQEDSAVYLCASSLVGGGAGEQYFGPGTRLTVT.

The chain employs TRBV29-1 and TRBJ1-1, with D unclear. The V gene lost 6 bases and the J gene lost 5 bases, with 7 bases spanning the gap. The CDR3 is made up of 10 amino acids. CDR1 is SQVTM and CDR2 is ANQGSEA in the germline V gene. The chain's CDR3 is CSVGRTEAFF. DNA of the CDR3: TGCAGCGTCGGGCGAACTGAAGCTTTCTTT.

The chain joins TRBV24-1 to TRBJ2-5; D may be TRBD1 or TRBD2 (5 bases each). The CDR3 totals 15 residues. Per the germline V gene, CDR1 is KGHDR and CDR2 is SFDVKD. V lost 3 bases and J lost 3, with 13 bases in between. This CDR3 reads CATSDPGAGEETQYF. For the CDR3, the DNA is TGTGCCACCAGTGATCCCGGGGCAGGCGAAGAGACCCAGTACTTC.

In the case of this clonotype: This is likely a read error, given that the CDR3 carries no conserved phenylalanine or tryptophan at its end. The limits of the CDR3 on the DNA are not certain, so only TCRdb's listed CDR3 is given. V is TRBV7-2 and J is TRBJ1-3. CDR1 and CDR2 from the germline V gene are SGHTA and FQGNSA. 11 amino acids form the CDR3, both terminal residues included. The CDR3 protein is CASSLGLAGNT.

The chain combines TRBV7-2 with TRBJ1-5; no firm D call. The CDR3 loop spans 16 amino acids. Germline lookup yields CDR1 SGHTA and CDR2 FQGNSA. The ends were cut back, 4 bases at V and 0 bases at J, with 13 bases in the middle. CDR3 sequence (DNA): TGTGCCAGCAGCTCCGCGGCCGGAAATAGCAATCAGCCCCAGCATTTT. It is translated as CASSSAAGNSNQPQHF.

This clonotype was detected ten times or more. The rearrangement joins TRBV5-8 to TRBJ1-1; D may be TRBD1 (5 bases). CDR1 is SGHTS and CDR2 is YDEGEE in the germline V gene. The CDR3 covers 16 residues. V was cut by 4 bases and J by 0 bases, with 16 bases left in between. Here the CDR3 DNA reads TGTGCCAGCAGCCCGGGGGTAGGGGTCATGAACACTGAAGCTTTCTTT. It yields the protein CASSPGVGVMNTEAFF.

V is TRBV7-2 and J is TRBJ2-5; no reliable D call. Germline CDR1 and CDR2: SGHTA and FQGNSA. The CDR3 contains 16 residues. Trimming left V 5 bases short and J 11 bases short, with 27 bases between. The CDR3 is CASSSEAGNQPQHQYF. CDR3 coding DNA: TGTGCCAGCAGCAGTGAGGCAGGCAATCAGCCCCAGCATCAGTACTTC.

This clonotype was seen ten or more times. V usage is TRBV6-5 and J usage is TRBJ2-2; D not resolved. The CDR3 length is 16 residues. CDR1 and CDR2 from the germline V gene are MNHEY and SVGAGI. Trimming left V 3 bases short and J 0 bases short, with 11 bases between. In DNA, the CDR3 is TGTGCCAGCAGTTATGGCCAGCCTCCGAACACCGGGGAGCTGTTTTTT. This gives the protein CASSYGQPPNTGELFF.